Sequencing of this TCR beta chain was carried out in a study of control samples from healthy donors and cancer patients (TCRdb year 2020). The library was obtained by the immunoSEQ multiplex PCR assay. TCRdb's version of the immuneACCESS table is confined to in-frame rearrangements and falls short of the full clone set. An unresolved V gene accounts for under half of the shortfall where checked; the remainder is of unknown origin. Recorded for this sample are 120,000 or so clones; over 80% of them occurred a single time. 0.55% to 0.65% of the sample rests with the top ten. Points on this clone: Its antigen is unknown. No much larger clone is present one base from it, and per-base qualities are unavailable.

The CDR3 contains 14 residues, cysteine and phenylalanine counted. Kept here is only the CDR3 DNA, which spans 42 bases and is read in frame from base 1. CDR1 and CDR2 are read off the germline V gene (reference sequence) as SEHNR and FQNEAQ. The V end loses 0 bases and the J end loses 1 base, and a stretch of 6 bases separates them. The clonotype originates from a man older than 75 with head and neck cancer. Specimen: PBMCs. The rearrangement combines TRBV7-9 with TRBJ2-5; a weak D assignment points to TRBD1 (5 bases agree). Here the CDR3 is given as CASSLAGVQETQYF. In nucleotide form, the sequence is TGTGCCAGCAGCTTAGCAGGGGTCCAAGAGACCCAGTACTTC. Outside the CDR3, residues come from the reference TRBV7-9 and TRBJ2-5 proteins, so the full variable domain is: DTGVSQNPRHKITKRGQNVTFRCDPISEHNRLYWYRQTLGQGPEFLTYFQNEAQLEKSRLLSDRFSAERPKGSFSTLEIQRTEQGDSAMYLCASSLAGVQETQYFGPGTRLLVL.